These T cell receptor beta chains were read from a single sample in a study of blood T cell repertoires in COVID-19. Profiled with immunoSEQ multiplex PCR; TCRdb holds only in-frame clones, not every one. The sample yields some 72,000 clones, approximately 86% seen once. The sample was peripheral blood. These receptors originate from a man aged 50 to 60 with active or convalescent COVID-19. CDR3s include the opening cysteine and the closing phenylalanine or tryptophan. The order of the fields is J gene, clone size, D gene, V gene, CDR3 protein, CDR3 DNA. The D gene is left open where the match is weak. Where a row states a size, it is once, few, many or the class of an expanded clone; other rows omit it.

J gene: TRBJ2-2
clone size: NA
D gene: TRBD1
V gene: TRBV14
CDR3 protein: CASRGQGTNTGELFF
CDR3 DNA: TGTGCCAGCAGGGGACAGGGAACGAACACCGGGGAGCTGTTTTTT

J gene: TRBJ1-3
clone size: NA
D gene: NA
V gene: TRBV7-6
CDR3 protein: CASSLEQAFSGNTIYF
CDR3 DNA: TGTGCCAGCAGCTTGGAACAGGCGTTCTCTGGAAACACCATATATTTT

J gene: TRBJ1-1
clone size: NA
D gene: NA
V gene: TRBV5-6
CDR3 protein: CASSLRFTGTNTEAFF
CDR3 DNA: TGTGCCAGCAGCTTGAGATTTACAGGAACGAACACTGAAGCTTTCTTT

J gene: TRBJ1-2
clone size: NA
D gene: NA
V gene: TRBV29-1
CDR3 protein: CSVRTGLYYGYTF
CDR3 DNA: TGCAGCGTCAGAACAGGGCTCTACTATGGCTACACCTTC

J gene: TRBJ1-4
clone size: once
D gene: NA
V gene: TRBV15
CDR3 protein: CATSRDPVGTQSNEKLFF
CDR3 DNA: TGTGCCACCAGCAGAGATCCTGTAGGGACTCAGTCTAATGAAAAACTGTTTTTT

J gene: TRBJ1-4
clone size: NA
D gene: TRBD1
V gene: TRBV19
CDR3 protein: CASSIGDREQEKLFF
CDR3 DNA: TGTGCCAGTAGTATTGGGGACAGGGAGCAAGAAAAACTGTTTTTT

J gene: TRBJ1-4
clone size: NA
D gene: TRBD1
V gene: TRBV28
CDR3 protein: CASSPGTGRPNEKLFF
CDR3 DNA: TGTGCCAGCAGTCCTGGGACAGGGCGACCTAATGAAAAACTGTTTTTT

J gene: TRBJ1-1
clone size: once
D gene: NA
V gene: TRBV3-1/TRBV3-2
CDR3 protein: CASSQDLGGQNEAFF
CDR3 DNA: TGTGCCAGCAGCCAAGATTTGGGTGGACAGAATGAAGCTTTCTTT

J gene: TRBJ2-5
clone size: NA
D gene: NA
V gene: TRBV5-5
CDR3 protein: CASRGGQETQYF
CDR3 DNA: TGTGCCAGCCGAGGAGGGCAAGAGACCCAGTACTTC

J gene: TRBJ2-1
clone size: NA
D gene: NA
V gene: TRBV9
CDR3 protein: CASSVTLSSYNEQFF
CDR3 DNA: TGTGCCAGCAGCGTTACCCTCAGCTCCTACAATGAGCAGTTCTTC

J gene: TRBJ1-1
clone size: few
D gene: NA
V gene: TRBV2
CDR3 protein: CASSGEAVRAEAFF
CDR3 DNA: TGTGCCAGCAGCGGGGAGGCAGTCCGTGCTGAAGCTTTCTTT

J gene: TRBJ1-5
clone size: NA
D gene: NA
V gene: TRBV9
CDR3 protein: CASSSRGQANQPQHF
CDR3 DNA: TGTGCCAGCAGCTCACGAGGGCAGGCCAATCAGCCCCAGCATTTT

J gene: TRBJ1-2
clone size: NA
D gene: NA
V gene: TRBV15
CDR3 protein: CATSEQYSNNYGYTF
CDR3 DNA: TGTGCCACCAGCGAACAATACAGTAATAACTATGGCTACACCTTC

J gene: TRBJ2-6
clone size: NA
D gene: NA
V gene: TRBV9
CDR3 protein: CASTLYSSGANVLTF
CDR3 DNA: TGTGCCAGCACCCTATACAGCTCTGGGGCCAACGTCCTGACTTTC

J gene: TRBJ1-3
clone size: NA
D gene: TRBD1
V gene: TRBV13
CDR3 protein: CASSTRTGGSGNTIYF
CDR3 DNA: TGTGCCAGCAGCACAAGGACAGGGGGCTCTGGAAACACCATATATTTT

J gene: TRBJ1-1
clone size: NA
D gene: NA
V gene: TRBV5-6
CDR3 protein: CASSLLPGQPNPEAFF
CDR3 DNA: TGTGCCAGCAGTCTTCTACCGGGACAACCAAACCCTGAAGCTTTCTTT

J gene: TRBJ2-5
clone size: NA
D gene: TRBD2
V gene: TRBV6-6
CDR3 protein: CASSPGTRTAETQYF
CDR3 DNA: TGTGCCAGCAGCCCCGGGACTAGAACTGCAGAGACCCAGTACTTC

J gene: TRBJ1-4
clone size: NA
D gene: NA
V gene: TRBV19
CDR3 protein: CASSATGEKLFF
CDR3 DNA: TGTGCCAGTAGTGCGACAGGCGAAAAACTGTTTTTT

J gene: TRBJ1-2
clone size: NA
D gene: TRBD1
V gene: TRBV5-1
CDR3 protein: CASSGGQASYGYTF
CDR3 DNA: TGCGCCAGCAGCGGAGGACAGGCTAGCTATGGCTACACCTTC

J gene: TRBJ1-1
clone size: NA
D gene: NA
V gene: TRBV10-3
CDR3 protein: CAINTGQANTEAFF
CDR3 DNA: TGTGCCATCAATACAGGGCAGGCGAACACTGAAGCTTTCTTT

J gene: TRBJ2-4
clone size: NA
D gene: NA
V gene: TRBV19
CDR3 protein: CASRSWAHGSNIQYF
CDR3 DNA: TGTGCCAGTAGAAGCTGGGCCCACGGATCAAACATTCAGTACTTC

J gene: TRBJ1-3
clone size: NA
D gene: NA
V gene: TRBV10-3
CDR3 protein: CAITSLGASSGNTIYF
CDR3 DNA: TGTGCCATCACCTCGCTGGGAGCGTCCTCTGGAAACACCATATATTTT

J gene: TRBJ2-4
clone size: NA
D gene: NA
V gene: TRBV7-8
CDR3 protein: CASSLTRDRWSIQYF
CDR3 DNA: TGTGCCAGCAGCCTGACTAGGGATCGATGGAGCATTCAGTACTTC

J gene: TRBJ1-2
clone size: NA
D gene: NA
V gene: TRBV15
CDR3 protein: CATSSSRVNYGYTF
CDR3 DNA: TGTGCCACCAGCAGTAGCAGGGTTAACTATGGCTACACCTTC

J gene: TRBJ1-4
clone size: NA
D gene: TRBD1
V gene: TRBV28
CDR3 protein: CASSPGQGASEKLFF
CDR3 DNA: TGTGCCAGCAGTCCCGGACAGGGGGCGAGTGAAAAACTGTTTTTT

J gene: TRBJ1-4
clone size: NA
D gene: NA
V gene: TRBV5-4
CDR3 protein: CASSQAGTNEKLFF
CDR3 DNA: TGTGCCAGCAGCCAAGCAGGAACTAATGAAAAACTGTTTTTT

J gene: TRBJ2-2
clone size: NA
D gene: TRBD1
V gene: TRBV5-6
CDR3 protein: CASSWGTGVDTGELFF
CDR3 DNA: TGTGCCAGCAGCTGGGGGACAGGGGTAGACACCGGGGAGCTGTTTTTT

J gene: TRBJ1-2
clone size: NA
D gene: TRBD1
V gene: TRBV7-8
CDR3 protein: CASSSLPGTGGASGYTF
CDR3 DNA: TGTGCCAGCAGCTCCCTTCCCGGGACAGGGGGCGCGTCTGGCTACACCTTC

J gene: TRBJ2-3
clone size: NA
D gene: TRBD1
V gene: TRBV7-7
CDR3 protein: CASSLGTGATDTQYF
CDR3 DNA: TGTGCCAGCAGCTTAGGCACAGGGGCAACAGATACGCAGTATTTT

J gene: TRBJ1-1
clone size: NA
D gene: NA
V gene: TRBV29-1
CDR3 protein: CSVEAGEGTEAFF
CDR3 DNA: TGCAGCGTTGAGGCTGGGGAGGGAACTGAAGCTTTCTTT

J gene: TRBJ2-1
clone size: NA
D gene: TRBD2
V gene: TRBV6-6
CDR3 protein: CASSRLPSGGTGEQFF
CDR3 DNA: TGTGCCAGCAGCCGACTCCCTAGCGGGGGTACGGGTGAGCAGTTCTTC

J gene: TRBJ1-5
clone size: NA
D gene: TRBD1
V gene: TRBV6-1
CDR3 protein: CASSEAYRGDNQPQHF
CDR3 DNA: TGTGCCAGCAGTGAAGCGTACAGGGGTGACAATCAGCCCCAGCATTTT

J gene: TRBJ2-5
clone size: NA
D gene: NA
V gene: TRBV12-3/TRBV12-4
CDR3 protein: CASSHISETQYF
CDR3 DNA: TGTGCCAGCAGTCATATTAGCGAGACCCAGTACTTC

J gene: TRBJ2-3
clone size: NA
D gene: NA
V gene: TRBV29-1
CDR3 protein: CSVIGTVYTDTQYF
CDR3 DNA: TGCAGCGTTATTGGGACTGTCTACACAGATACGCAGTATTTT

J gene: TRBJ1-5
clone size: NA
D gene: NA
V gene: TRBV24-1
CDR3 protein: CATSVGGANQPQHF
CDR3 DNA: TGTGCCACCAGTGTTGGGGGGGCGAATCAGCCCCAGCATTTT

J gene: TRBJ2-5
clone size: NA
D gene: TRBD1
V gene: TRBV6-5
CDR3 protein: CASSAGGAETQYF
CDR3 DNA: TGTGCCAGTTCGGCAGGGGGCGCAGAGACCCAGTACTTC

J gene: TRBJ2-1
clone size: NA
D gene: TRBD2
V gene: TRBV4-1
CDR3 protein: CASSQGTSGGHRGNEQFF
CDR3 DNA: TGCGCCAGCAGCCAAGGGACTAGCGGGGGTCATAGGGGGAATGAGCAGTTCTTC

J gene: TRBJ1-1
clone size: NA
D gene: NA
V gene: TRBV6-2/TRBV6-3
CDR3 protein: CASSYTGTEAFF
CDR3 DNA: TGTGCCAGCAGTTACACGGGTACTGAAGCTTTCTTT

J gene: TRBJ1-3
clone size: NA
D gene: NA
V gene: TRBV10-3
CDR3 protein: CAISATGDSGNTIYF
CDR3 DNA: TGTGCCATCAGTGCCACGGGGGACTCTGGAAACACCATATATTTT

J gene: TRBJ1-2
clone size: NA
D gene: NA
V gene: TRBV7-2
CDR3 protein: CASSLSPLPNYGYTF
CDR3 DNA: TGTGCCAGCAGCTTATCCCCCCTCCCCAACTATGGCTACACCTTC

J gene: TRBJ2-2
clone size: NA
D gene: TRBD1
V gene: TRBV27
CDR3 protein: CASSFTGVDTGELFF
CDR3 DNA: TGTGCCAGCAGTTTTACAGGGGTGGACACCGGGGAGCTGTTTTTT

J gene: TRBJ1-1
clone size: NA
D gene: NA
V gene: TRBV4-3
CDR3 protein: CASSQGGAKAEAFF
CDR3 DNA: TGCGCCAGCAGCCAAGGCGGGGCTAAGGCTGAAGCTTTCTTT

J gene: TRBJ2-6
clone size: few
D gene: NA
V gene: TRBV15
CDR3 protein: CATSRGTDSGANVLTF
CDR3 DNA: TGTGCCACCAGCAGAGGGACAGACTCTGGGGCCAACGTCCTGACTTTC

J gene: TRBJ1-2
clone size: NA
D gene: NA
V gene: TRBV19
CDR3 protein: CASSLQGTDYGYTF
CDR3 DNA: TGTGCCAGTAGTCTGCAGGGGACGGACTATGGCTACACCTTC

J gene: TRBJ2-3
clone size: NA
D gene: TRBD2
V gene: TRBV28
CDR3 protein: CASSSSGGTYTDTQYF
CDR3 DNA: TGTGCCAGCAGTTCCAGCGGGGGAACCTACACAGATACGCAGTATTTT

J gene: TRBJ2-7
clone size: NA
D gene: NA
V gene: TRBV7-6
CDR3 protein: CASGGPGGGLDF
CDR3 DNA: TGTGCCAGCGGAGGACCCGGAGGAGGACTGGACTTC

J gene: TRBJ2-3
clone size: NA
D gene: NA
V gene: TRBV3-1/TRBV3-2
CDR3 protein: CASSQGGSTDTQYF
CDR3 DNA: TGTGCCAGCAGCCAAGGGGGCAGCACAGATACGCAGTATTTT

J gene: TRBJ2-3
clone size: NA
D gene: NA
V gene: TRBV19
CDR3 protein: CASKSAAGTDTQYF
CDR3 DNA: TGTGCCAGTAAGAGTGCGGCGGGCACAGATACGCAGTATTTT

J gene: TRBJ2-7
clone size: NA
D gene: NA
V gene: TRBV7-2
CDR3 protein: CASSLEVQSYEQYF
CDR3 DNA: TGTGCCAGCAGCTTAGAGGTACAGTCCTACGAGCAGTACTTC

J gene: TRBJ1-2
clone size: NA
D gene: NA
V gene: TRBV3-1/TRBV3-2
CDR3 protein: CASSQGQGNYGYTF
CDR3 DNA: TGTGCCAGCAGCCAAGGGCAGGGGAACTATGGCTACACCTTC

J gene: TRBJ1-4
clone size: few
D gene: NA
V gene: TRBV2
CDR3 protein: CASSAPSSTNEKLFF
CDR3 DNA: TGTGCCAGCAGTGCCCCTTCCTCAACTAATGAAAAACTGTTTTTT

J gene: TRBJ1-5
clone size: NA
D gene: NA
V gene: TRBV6-5
CDR3 protein: CATHGQVSNQPQHF
CDR3 DNA: TGTGCCACACATGGGCAGGTGAGCAATCAGCCCCAGCATTTT